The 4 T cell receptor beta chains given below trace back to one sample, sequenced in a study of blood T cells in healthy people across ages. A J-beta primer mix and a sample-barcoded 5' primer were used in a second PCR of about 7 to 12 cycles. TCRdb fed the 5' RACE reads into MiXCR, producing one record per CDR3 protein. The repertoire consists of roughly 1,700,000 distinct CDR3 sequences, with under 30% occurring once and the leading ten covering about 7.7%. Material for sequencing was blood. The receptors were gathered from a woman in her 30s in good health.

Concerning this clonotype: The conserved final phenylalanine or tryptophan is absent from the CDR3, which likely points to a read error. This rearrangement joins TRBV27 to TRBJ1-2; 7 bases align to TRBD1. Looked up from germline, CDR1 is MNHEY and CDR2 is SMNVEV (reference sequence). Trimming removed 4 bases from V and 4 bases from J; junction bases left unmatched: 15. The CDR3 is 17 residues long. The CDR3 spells CASSSERMRGGAYGYTC. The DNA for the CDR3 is TGTGCCAGCAGTTCAGAAAGGATGCGAGGGGGCGCCTATGGCTACACCTGC.

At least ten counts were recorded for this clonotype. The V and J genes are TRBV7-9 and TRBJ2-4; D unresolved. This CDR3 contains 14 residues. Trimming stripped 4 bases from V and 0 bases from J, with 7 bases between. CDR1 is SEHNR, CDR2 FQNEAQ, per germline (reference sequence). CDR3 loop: CASSSPRAKNIQYF. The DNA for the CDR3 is TGTGCCAGCAGCTCCCCAAGAGCCAAAAACATTCAGTACTTC.

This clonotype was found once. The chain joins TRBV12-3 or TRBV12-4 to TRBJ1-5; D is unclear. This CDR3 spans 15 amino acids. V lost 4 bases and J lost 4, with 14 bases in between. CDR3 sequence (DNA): TGTGCCAGCAGTTGGGGAGGACGGATAAATCAGCCCCAGCATTTT. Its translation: CASSWGGRINQPQHF.

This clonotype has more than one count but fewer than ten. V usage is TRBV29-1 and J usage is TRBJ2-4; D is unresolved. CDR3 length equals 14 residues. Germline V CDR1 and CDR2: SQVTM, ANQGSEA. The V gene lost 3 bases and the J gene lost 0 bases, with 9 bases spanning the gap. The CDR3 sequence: CSVEGKLAKNIQYF. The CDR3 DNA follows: TGCAGCGTTGAGGGGAAATTAGCCAAAAACATTCAGTACTTC. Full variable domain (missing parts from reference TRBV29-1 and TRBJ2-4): SAVISQKPSRDICQRGTSLTIQCQVDSQVTMMFWYRQQPGQSLTLIATANQGSEATYESGFVIDKFPISRPNLTFSTLTVSNMSPEDSSIYLCSVEGKLAKNIQYFGAGTRLSVL.